This passage covers 9 T cell receptor beta chains from one sample sequenced in a study of T cells in Graves' hyperthyroidism and ophthalmopathy. The source material, RNA transcripts, was used to amplify TCR beta CDR3 regions. The HTBI set primed first-round TCR CDR3 RT-PCR. TCRdb independently ran MiXCR on the multiplex PCR reads; one entry per CDR3 protein. Of 350,000 to 450,000 distinct CDR3 sequences in the sample, roughly 14% were seen once. Sequencing input: blood. The receptors derive from a woman aged 55-75 years with Graves' hyperthyroidism.

V gene TRBV6-1 combines with J gene TRBJ1-5; D remains unclear. The CDR3 has 16 amino acids. Trimming cost V 2 bases and J 0 bases, with 11 bases left between them. In germline, CDR1 is MNHNS, CDR2 SASEGT. The CDR3, as DNA: TGTGCCAGCAGTGAAAAGGCCGGCTATAGCAATCAGCCCCAGCATTTT. Translation gives CASSEKAGYSNQPQHF.

The table lists this clonotype with many counts. The chain recombines TRBV11-2 with TRBJ1-3; D not certain. The CDR3 has 13 residues. V lost 5 bases to trimming and J lost 5 bases, with 10 bases between them. Germline assignment: CDR1 SGHAT and CDR2 FQNNGV. CDR3 DNA: TGTGCCAGCAGCCCCTCTCTCCGAAACACCATATATTTT. Protein sequence: CASSPSLRNTIYF.

Ten or more counts support this clonotype. This chain uses TRBV20-1 with TRBJ1-6; TRBD1 agrees at 9 bases. Germline-derived CDR1 and CDR2 are DFQATT and SNEGSKA (reference sequence). V was pared by 2 bases and J by 2 bases, with 4 bases of the junction left unmatched. The CDR3 is 16 amino acids. For the CDR3, the DNA is TGCAGTGCTAGAAGCGGGACAGGGCCCTATAATTCACCCCTCCACTTT. Amino acid sequence: CSARSGTGPYNSPLHF.

This clonotype occurred many times. The J gene is TRBJ2-3, the V gene TRBV20-1; D may be TRBD2 (5 bases). This CDR3 has 12 residues. Trimming removed 5 bases at V and 8 bases at J, with 14 bases between. Germline V gene sequence: CDR1 DFQATT, CDR2 SNEGSKA (reference sequence). This chain's CDR3 is CSAQEGSGTQYF. The CDR3 coding sequence is TGCAGTGCTCAAGAGGGATCCGGTACGCAGTATTTT.

The chain couples TRBV27 to TRBJ2-6; D is perhaps TRBD1 or TRBD2 (5 bases each). Germline V gives CDR1 MNHEY, CDR2 SMNVEV (reference sequence). The CDR3 extends over 19 amino acids. V was cut by 6 bases and J by 0 bases, with 21 bases left in between. Written as DNA, the CDR3 is TGTGCCAGCAGCCGGACCGGGACGCGGCGCCTCTCTGGGGCCAACGTCCTGACTTTC. Amino acid sequence: CASSRTGTRRLSGANVLTF.

This clonotype was counted many times. The rearrangement uses TRBV28 and TRBJ2-5; 9 bases line up with TRBD1. Losses at the gene ends were 3 bases for V and 2 bases for J; bases not matched to a gene: 7. The CDR3 spans 16 residues. From germline, CDR1 is MDHEN and CDR2 SYDVKM. CDR3 region: CASSFPRTGVQETQYF. CDR3 in DNA: TGTGCCAGCAGTTTCCCACGGACAGGGGTGCAAGAGACCCAGTACTTC.

At least ten counts were recorded for this clonotype. This chain joins TRBV2 and TRBJ2-7, with D possibly matching TRBD2 (5 bases). Germline values: CDR1 SNHLY, CDR2 FYNNEI. V was trimmed by 2 bases and J by 2 bases, leaving 10 bases between them. The CDR3 spans 14 residues. CDR3 DNA sequence: TGTGCCAGCAGTGAACGGGGAAGGGCCTACGAGCAGTACTTC. This sequence encodes CASSERGRAYEQYF. The variable domain in full, completed from reference TRBV2 and TRBJ2-7, reads EPEVTQTPSHQVTQMGQEVILRCVPISNHLYFYWYRQILGQKVEFLVSFYNNEISEKSEIFDDQFSVERPDGSNFTLKIRSTKLEDSAMYFCASSERGRAYEQYFGPGTRLTVT.

This clonotype was recorded many times. A much larger clonotype is one base distant, so this may be a read error. The rearrangement joins TRBV11-3 to TRBJ2-1, with D perhaps matching TRBD1 or TRBD2 (5 bases each). This CDR3 comprises 18 residues. Germline CDR1 and CDR2: SGHNT and YENEEA. V was clipped by 5 bases and J by 3 bases, with 23 bases between them. The CDR3 DNA reads as TGTGCCAGCAGCCCCCGTGAGGGAAGGACAAGGGGCTACAATGAGCAGTTCTTC. Its translation: CASSPREGRTRGYNEQFF.

This clonotype was detected many times. The chain recombines TRBV5-1 with TRBJ2-3; D not certain. The germline CDR1 and CDR2 sequences are SGHRS and YFSETQ. Trimming removed 0 bases at V and 0 bases at J, with 5 bases between. This CDR3 is 14 amino acids long. CDR3 region: CASSLAKSTDTQYF. The CDR3, as DNA: TGCGCCAGCAGCTTGGCTAAAAGCACAGATACGCAGTATTTT.